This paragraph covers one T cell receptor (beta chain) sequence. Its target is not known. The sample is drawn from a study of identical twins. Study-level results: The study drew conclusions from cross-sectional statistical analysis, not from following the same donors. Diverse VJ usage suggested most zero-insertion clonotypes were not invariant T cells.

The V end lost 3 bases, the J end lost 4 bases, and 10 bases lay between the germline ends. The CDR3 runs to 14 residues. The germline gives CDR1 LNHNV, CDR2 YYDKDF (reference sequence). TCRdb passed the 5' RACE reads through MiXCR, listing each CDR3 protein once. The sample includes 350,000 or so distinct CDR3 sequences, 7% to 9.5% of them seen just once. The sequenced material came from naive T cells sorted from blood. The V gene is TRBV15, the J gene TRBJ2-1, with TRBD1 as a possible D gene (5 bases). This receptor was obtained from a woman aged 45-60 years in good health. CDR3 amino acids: CATSRKGQYNEQFF. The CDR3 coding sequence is TGTGCCACCAGCAGGAAAGGACAATACAATGAGCAGTTCTTC.